This T cell receptor (beta chain) was retrieved from a study of T cell responses to AZD1222 COVID-19 vaccine. V was clipped by 11 bases and J by 0 bases, with 12 bases between them. This CDR3 contains 13 residues. Only one count was recorded for this clone. The protocol was immunoSEQ multiplex PCR, while the TCRdb copy is restricted to in-frame clones and leaves out a portion. This sample has about 150,000 clones, with roughly 91% found just once. This specimen was peripheral blood, taken on day 0 of AZD1222 vaccination. The genes are TRBV12-3 or TRBV12-4 and TRBJ2-3; TRBD2 might be the D (6 bases). The clonotype comes from an adult in good health. CDR3 loop: CAVLAPSTDTQYF. The CDR3 nucleotides read TGTGCCGTCCTAGCGCCGAGCACAGATACGCAGTATTTT.